A selection of T cell receptor beta chains follows, all from one sample in a study of blood T cell repertoires in COVID-19. This table comes from immunoSEQ multiplex PCR, and its TCRdb copy is limited to in-frame clones, with some not included. The sample consists of approximately 120,000 clones, roughly 85% of them appearing once. What was sequenced was peripheral blood. These receptors came from an older man with active or convalescent COVID-19. The CDR3 runs from the conserved cysteine through the conserved F or W. D genes are given only for firm matches. Only part of the rows carry a size: once, few, many, or a class if the clone is expanded.

V: TRBV7-2; length: 17; size: NA; J: TRBJ1-6; D: TRBD1; DNA: TGTGCCAGCAGCCTTGATCGACAGGGGGCGGATAATTCACCCCTCCACTTT; CDR3: CASSLDRQGADNSPLHF
V: TRBV11-2; length: 15; size: NA; J: TRBJ1-6; D: NA; DNA: TGTGCCAGCAGCCCTACGGGGGGGTGGAATTCACCCCTCCACTTT; CDR3: CASSPTGGWNSPLHF
V: TRBV18; length: 16; size: NA; J: TRBJ2-1; D: NA; DNA: TGTGCCAGCTCACCAGGGAGCTGGACCTCCTACAATGAGCAGTTCTTC; CDR3: CASSPGSWTSYNEQFF
V: TRBV6-4; length: 14; size: NA; J: TRBJ2-2; D: NA; DNA: TGTGCCAGCAGTGTGGGCAGGGATACCGGGGAGCTGTTTTTT; CDR3: CASSVGRDTGELFF
V: TRBV5-1; length: 12; size: NA; J: TRBJ2-2; D: NA; DNA: TGCGCCAGCAGCTTAGGAGCCGGGGAGCTGTTTTTT; CDR3: CASSLGAGELFF
V: TRBV6-2/TRBV6-3; length: 14; size: NA; J: TRBJ1-2; D: TRBD1; DNA: TGTGCCAGCAGCTACTCGGACAGGCCTTATGGCTACACCTTC; CDR3: CASSYSDRPYGYTF
V: TRBV11-3; length: 14; size: NA; J: TRBJ2-7; D: NA; DNA: TGTGCCAGCAGCTTAGCCAGTTCCCCCTACGAGCAGTACTTC; CDR3: CASSLASSPYEQYF
V: TRBV5-4; length: 14; size: NA; J: TRBJ2-7; D: NA; DNA: TGTGCCAGCAGCTTGGGGCCAGGGATCTACGAGCAGTACTTC; CDR3: CASSLGPGIYEQYF
V: TRBV7-9; length: 15; size: NA; J: TRBJ2-3; D: NA; DNA: TGTGCCAGCAGCTTAGCGCCAGGGGCCTCAGATACGCAGTATTTT; CDR3: CASSLAPGASDTQYF
V: TRBV9; length: 14; size: NA; J: TRBJ1-2; D: NA; DNA: TGTGCCAGCAGCGTAGGCGGCAGGGTAGGTGGCTACACCTTC; CDR3: CASSVGGRVGGYTF
V: TRBV15; length: 13; size: once; J: TRBJ1-5; D: NA; DNA: TGTGCCACCAGCCGGAGTAGCAATCAGCCCCAGCATTTT; CDR3: CATSRSSNQPQHF
V: TRBV5-1; length: 16; size: NA; J: TRBJ1-2; D: NA; DNA: TGCGCCAGCAGCTTGGCCCTTACAGGGTTCAACTATGGCTACACCTTC; CDR3: CASSLALTGFNYGYTF
V: TRBV9; length: 15; size: NA; J: TRBJ2-4; D: TRBD2; DNA: TGTGCCAGCAGCCCTAGACTAGCCGGGGAGAACATTCAGTACTTC; CDR3: CASSPRLAGENIQYF
V: TRBV28; length: 12; size: NA; J: TRBJ2-7; D: NA; DNA: TGTGCCAGCAGTTTAGTCCTCCGTCAGCAGTACTTC; CDR3: CASSLVLRQQYF
V: TRBV4-1; length: 15; size: NA; J: TRBJ2-7; D: TRBD2; DNA: TGCGCCAGCAGCAGGACTAGCGGGAGCTCCTACGAGCAGTACTTC; CDR3: CASSRTSGSSYEQYF